The 15 T cell receptor beta chains presented below share a single source sample, sequenced in a study of cytomegalovirus exposure and HLA in healthy donors. Primers for the PCR totalled 60 Vbeta and 13 Jbeta. TCRdb's table, derived via immunoSEQ multiplex PCR, lists solely in-frame clones and lacks some. The table includes over 100,000 clones, approximately 80% detected once. The sequenced sample was PBMCs. These receptors were collected from a woman aged 18-29 years in good health and CMV-seropositive.

This clone was seen just once. The V call is TRBV5-1, the J call TRBJ2-3; 12 bases align to TRBD2. With 9 bases clipped from V and 0 bases from J, the junction kept 8 bases outside the gene matches. Germline lookup yields CDR1 SGHRS and CDR2 YFSETQ. The CDR3 consists of 16 residues. CDR3 DNA sequence: TGCGCCAACCGGACTAGCGGGGCCTCTAGCACAGATACGCAGTATTTT. Protein: CANRTSGASSTDTQYF.

This sequence joins TRBV18 and TRBJ2-1; D possibly corresponds to TRBD2 (5 bases). Trimming removed 3 bases at V and 0 bases at J, with 12 bases between. Germline assignment: CDR1 KGHSH and CDR2 LQKENI. This CDR3 is built from 16 residues. CDR3 DNA: TGTGCCAGCTCACCTTTCGAGGGAAGCTCCTACAATGAGCAGTTCTTC. Translated, it gives CASSPFEGSSYNEQFF.

CDR3: CASSLLYGTGAEYEQYF. The CDR3 DNA is TGTGCCAGCAGTCTCCTATACGGGACAGGGGCGGAATACGAGCAGTACTTC. The chain joins TRBV27 to TRBJ2-7, with 10 nucleotides matching TRBD1. The CDR3 totals 17 residues. Germline values: CDR1 MNHEY, CDR2 SMNVEV (reference sequence). J lost 4 bases, V lost 5 bases, and 14 bases had no gene match.

This chain links TRBV7-3 with TRBJ2-1; TRBD2 agrees at 13 bases. J was trimmed by 8 bases and V by 3 bases; bases with no gene match: 7. From germline, CDR1 is SGHTA and CDR2 FQGTGA. The CDR3 is 16 residues long. CDR3 nucleotides: TGTGCCAGCAGCTTCTACGGGACTAGCGGGGTAGATGAGCAGTTCTTC. Amino acids: CASSFYGTSGVDEQFF.

The genes are TRBV5-4 and TRBJ2-7; TRBD2 agrees at 11 bases. This CDR3 contains 16 residues. V lost 3 bases, J lost 2 bases, and 7 bases stayed unmatched. Germline V CDR1 and CDR2: SGHNT, YYREEE (reference sequence). DNA for the CDR3: TGTGCCAGCAGCTCTTACGGGACTAGCGGCCCCTACGAGCAGTACTTC. This encodes CASSSYGTSGPYEQYF.

CDR3 sequence: CASSVWEGATNEKLFF. The CDR3 bases are TGTGCCAGCAGCGTTTGGGAGGGGGCAACTAATGAAAAACTGTTTTTT. The rearrangement uses TRBV9 and TRBJ1-4; a weak D match, TRBD1 (6 bases). This CDR3 is built from 16 residues. Germline CDR1 is SGDLS and CDR2 is YYNGEE. V was clipped by 2 bases and J by 0 bases, with 11 bases between them.

The chain joins TRBV6-1 to TRBJ2-7; tentative D call: TRBD2 (5 bases). The CDR3 is 13 residues long. The ends were cut back, 1 base at V and 5 bases at J, with 9 bases in the middle. The germline V gene encodes CDR1 MNHNS and CDR2 SASEGT. The CDR3 DNA follows: TGTGCCAGCAGTGAAGGGCGAGCGGACGAGCAGTACTTC. This translates into CASSEGRADEQYF.

V usage is TRBV11-3 and J usage is TRBJ2-1; 12 bases map to TRBD2. Germline CDR1 reads SGHNT; CDR2 reads YENEEA. The V and J ends lost 5 bases and 0 bases, in that order; junction bases with no gene match: 11. The CDR3 runs 19 residues. Here the CDR3 DNA reads TGTGCCAGCAGCCCCCGTCTAGCGGGAGGGCGAACCTCCTACAATGAGCAGTTCTTC. Encoded protein: CASSPRLAGGRTSYNEQFF.

The rearrangement joins TRBV4-1 to TRBJ2-4; unclear D gene. V was cut by 3 bases and J by 0 bases, with 6 bases left in between. CDR1 is MGHRA, CDR2 YSYEKL, per germline. This CDR3 comprises 14 residues. The CDR3 here is CASSQFKAKNIQYF. The CDR3 nucleotides read TGCGCCAGCAGCCAGTTTAAAGCCAAAAACATTCAGTACTTC.

This sequence joins TRBV6-5 and TRBJ2-5; D possibly corresponds to TRBD2 (5 bases). The J call may be faulty, since TRBJ2-7 better matches the DNA end. Per the germline V gene, CDR1 is MNHEY and CDR2 is SVGAGI. CDR3 length: 12 amino acids. CDR3 residues: CASSRDSYEQYF. CDR3 coding DNA: TGTGCCAGCAGCCGGGACTCCTACGAGCAGTACTTC.

The chain has TRBV11-2 and TRBJ2-1; 10 positions match TRBD1. This CDR3 has 17 residues. The V segment lost 2 bases and the J segment 8 bases; nucleotides outside the gene matches: 12. Germline CDR1 is SGHAT and CDR2 is FQNNGV. CDR3 residues: CASSLPPGWDRGYEQFF. CDR3 coding DNA: TGTGCCAGCAGCTTACCCCCCGGATGGGACAGGGGCTATGAGCAGTTCTTC. The whole variable domain, remainder taken from reference TRBV11-2 and TRBJ2-1, is EAGVAQSPRYKIIEKRQSVAFWCNPISGHATLYWYQQILGQGPKLLIQFQNNGVVDDSQLPKDRFSAERLKGVDSTLKIQPAKLEDSAVYLCASSLPPGWDRGYEQFFGPGTRLTVL.

V usage is TRBV25-1 and J usage is TRBJ1-1; no definite D call. The V and J ends lost 4 bases and 5 bases respectively, with 8 bases between them. This CDR3 is 12 amino acids long. Germline lookup yields CDR1 MGHDK and CDR2 SYGVNS. The CDR3, as DNA: TGTGCCAGCAGTGTCGACGGGACTGAAGCTTTCTTT. Translation: CASSVDGTEAFF.

V usage is TRBV4-1 and J usage is TRBJ1-5; 7 bases are a match to TRBD1. The J segment lost 4 bases and the V segment lost 0 bases, leaving 6 bases of the junction unmatched. The CDR3 is made up of 16 amino acids. Germline V gene data show CDR1 as MGHRA and CDR2 as YSYEKL. The CDR3 here is CASSQDRGQENQPQHF. CDR3 sequence (DNA): TGCGCCAGCAGCCAAGACCGTGGACAGGAGAATCAGCCCCAGCATTTT.

The rearrangement links TRBV15 to TRBJ2-7; possible D gene TRBD2, 5 bases. V lost 5 bases, J lost 4 bases, and 12 bases lay in between. This CDR3 comprises 13 residues. Germline-derived CDR1 and CDR2 are LNHNV and YYDKDF (reference sequence). CDR3 residues: CATSSGRGYEQYF. Written as DNA, the CDR3 is TGTGCCACCAGCTCGGGGAGAGGGTACGAGCAGTACTTC.

V is TRBV10-1 and J is TRBJ1-4; 9 bases fit TRBD1. This CDR3 spans 15 amino acids. CDR1 and CDR2 (germline): WNHNN, SYGVQD (reference sequence). V trimming: 6 bases; J trimming: 8 bases; junction bases outside the gene matches: 10. CDR3 sequence: CASSSYRGQEEKLFF. For the CDR3, the DNA is TGCGCCAGCAGCTCTTACAGGGGGCAAGAAGAAAAACTGTTTTTT.